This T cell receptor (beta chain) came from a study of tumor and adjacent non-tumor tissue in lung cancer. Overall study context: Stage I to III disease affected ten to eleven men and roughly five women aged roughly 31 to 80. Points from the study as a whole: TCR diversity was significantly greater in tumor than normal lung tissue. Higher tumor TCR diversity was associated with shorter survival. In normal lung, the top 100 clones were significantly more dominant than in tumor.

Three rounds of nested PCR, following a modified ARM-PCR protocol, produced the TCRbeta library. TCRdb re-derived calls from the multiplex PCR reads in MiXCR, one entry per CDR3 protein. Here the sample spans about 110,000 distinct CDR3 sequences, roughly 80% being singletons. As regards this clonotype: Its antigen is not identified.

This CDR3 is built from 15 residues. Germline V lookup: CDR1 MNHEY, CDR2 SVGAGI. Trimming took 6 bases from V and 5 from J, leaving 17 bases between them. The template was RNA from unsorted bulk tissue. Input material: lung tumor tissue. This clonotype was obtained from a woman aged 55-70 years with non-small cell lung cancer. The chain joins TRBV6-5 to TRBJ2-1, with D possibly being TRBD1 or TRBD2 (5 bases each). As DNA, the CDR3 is TGTGCCAGCAGAATACGCGAGGGGCGACACAATGAGCAGTTCTTC. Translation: CASRIREGRHNEQFF.